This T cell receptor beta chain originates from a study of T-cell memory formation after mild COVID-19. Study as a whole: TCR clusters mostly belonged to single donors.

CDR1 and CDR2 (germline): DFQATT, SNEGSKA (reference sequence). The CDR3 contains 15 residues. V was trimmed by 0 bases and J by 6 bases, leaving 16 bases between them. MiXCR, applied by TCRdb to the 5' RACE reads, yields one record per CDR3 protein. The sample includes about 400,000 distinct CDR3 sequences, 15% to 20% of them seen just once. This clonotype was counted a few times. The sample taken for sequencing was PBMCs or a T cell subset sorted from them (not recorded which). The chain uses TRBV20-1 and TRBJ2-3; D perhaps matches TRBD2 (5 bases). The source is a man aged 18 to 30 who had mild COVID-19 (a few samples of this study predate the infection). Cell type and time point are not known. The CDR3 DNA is TGCAGTGCTAGAGATCCCAGCGGTCCCACTGATACGCAGTATTTT. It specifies CSARDPSGPTDTQYF.